These 20 T cell receptor beta chains were sequenced from one sample in a study of blood T cells in healthy people across ages. With a J-beta primer mix and a sample-barcoded 5' primer, a second PCR ran 7 to 11 cycles. MiXCR, applied by TCRdb to the 5' RACE reads, yields one record per CDR3 protein. Found here are about 1 million distinct CDR3 sequences, more than 35% of them singletons; the top ten hold about 19%. Sequenced material: blood. All receptors come from a woman in her fifties or sixties in good health.

To note about this clonotype: The junction departs from germline at one end; a sequencing error may be responsible. The V call is TRBV5-5, the J call TRBJ2-1; 9 nucleotides match TRBD2. Germline V CDR1 and CDR2: SGHKS, YYEKEE (reference sequence). There are 17 residues in the CDR3. The CDR3 is CASSLGTAGGIYDEQFF. In nucleotides, the CDR3 is TGTGCCAGCAGCTTGGGGACGGCGGGAGGGATCTACGATGAGCAGTTCTTC.

This clonotype was seen a few times. The chain joins TRBV9 to TRBJ2-7; TRBD2 aligns across 8 bases. V gave up 3 bases and J gave up 0 bases; unmatched junction bases: 8. This CDR3 region has 16 residues. Germline loops: CDR1 SGDLS, CDR2 YYNGEE. CDR3 sequence reads: CASSESRTSSSYEQYF. In DNA form, the CDR3 reads TGTGCCAGCAGCGAGTCCAGGACTAGCAGCTCCTACGAGCAGTACTTC.

This clonotype was counted a single time. Compared with germline, one end of the junction differs, possibly owing to a read error. This chain uses TRBV7-2 with TRBJ2-5, with a possible D match to TRBD2 (7 bases). This CDR3 is 16 amino acids long. Germline-derived CDR1 and CDR2 are SGHTA and FQGNSA. CDR3: CAGSLVGGGTPETQYF. CDR3 nucleotides: TGTGCCGGCAGCTTAGTAGGGGGAGGGACTCCAGAGACCCAGTACTTC.

The table lists this clonotype with a few counts. This sequence joins TRBV3-1 and TRBJ2-1, with D perhaps matching TRBD1 or TRBD2 (5 bases each). This CDR3 region has 14 residues. From germline, CDR1 is LGHDT and CDR2 YNNKEL (reference sequence). The V end lost 3 bases, the J end lost 8 bases, and 14 bases lay between the germline ends. CDR3 protein: CASSQGLGRDEQFF. Written as DNA, the CDR3 is TGTGCCAGCAGCCAGGGTTTGGGGCGGGATGAGCAGTTCTTC.

This clonotype came up once. The chain uses TRBV20-1 and TRBJ2-1; D is undetermined. Deletions cut 6 bases from V and 4 bases from J, with 13 bases between. The CDR3 loop spans 13 amino acids. Germline V lookup: CDR1 DFQATT, CDR2 SNEGSKA (reference sequence). Here the CDR3 reads CSAGLARYNEQFF. In nucleotides, the CDR3 is TGCAGTGCCGGCCTCGCCAGATACAATGAGCAGTTCTTC.

This clonotype has a handful of counts. V and J are TRBV6-6 and TRBJ2-5; the match to TRBD1 covers 8 bases. Germline trimming cut 5 bases from V and 4 bases from J; bases unmatched to any gene: 6. Germline lookup yields CDR1 MNHNY and CDR2 SVGAGI (reference sequence). The length of the CDR3 is 14 residues. DNA for the CDR3: TGTGCCAGCAGTCGGGACAGGTCCTCAGAGACCCAGTACTTC. It encodes CASSRDRSSETQYF.

The chain is built from TRBV25-1 and TRBJ1-1; no clear D gene. Germline V gene data show CDR1 as MGHDK and CDR2 as SYGVNS. This CDR3 has 11 amino acids. The V end was cut by 2 bases, the J end by 6 bases, with 4 bases between. As DNA, the CDR3 is TGTGCCAGCAGTGAAGTCTCTGAAGCTTTCTTT. It specifies CASSEVSEAFF.

This clonotype was seen more than once but under ten times. The rearrangement uses TRBV29-1 and TRBJ2-1; the D gene is possibly TRBD2 (6 bases). The CDR3 runs 17 residues. V was pared by 4 bases and J by 4 bases, with 23 bases between. CDR1 is SQVTM, CDR2 ANQGSEA, per germline. CDR3 sequence reads: CSVGIPGPRGFYNEQFF. The CDR3 DNA follows: TGCAGCGTTGGGATCCCGGGACCTCGGGGGTTTTACAATGAGCAGTTCTTC.

The V call is TRBV7-6, the J call TRBJ2-5; D may match TRBD1 or TRBD2 (5 bases each). Judging by the DNA end, TRBJ2-7 fits better; the J call may be wrong. The CDR3 runs 14 residues. CDR1 is SGHVS and CDR2 is FNYEAQ in the germline V gene. CDR3 amino acids: CASSVGTSTYEQYF. CDR3 sequence (DNA): TGTGCCAGCAGCGTTGGGACGTCGACCTACGAGCAGTACTTC.

The chain employs TRBV5-1 and TRBJ2-7; D is ambiguous. The ends were cut back, 5 bases at V and 1 base at J, with 4 bases in the middle. This CDR3 is built from 11 residues. CDR1 is SGHRS, CDR2 YFSETQ, per germline. The CDR3 protein is CASRKSYEQYF. CDR3 nucleotides: TGCGCCAGCAGGAAATCCTACGAGCAGTACTTC.

The rearrangement links TRBV24-1 to TRBJ2-5; a possible D gene is TRBD2 (6 bases). The tail of the sequence fits TRBJ2-1 better, so the J call may be wrong. Looked up from germline, CDR1 is KGHDR and CDR2 is SFDVKD. The CDR3 runs 20 residues. For the CDR3, the DNA is TGTGCCACCAGTGATTTTTGCCCCTCCTCAGGGCGGGACGCACAAGAGACCCAGTTCTTC. Its translation: CATSDFCPSSGRDAQETQFF.

This clonotype was observed a handful of times. The rearrangement joins TRBV20-1 to TRBJ1-6, with 7 bases identical to TRBD1. The germline V gene encodes CDR1 DFQATT and CDR2 SNEGSKA (reference sequence). The CDR3 is 17 amino acids. With 3 bases clipped from V and 0 bases from J, the junction kept 8 bases outside the gene matches. The CDR3 is CSASLTGTSSYNSPLHF. The CDR3 DNA sequence: TGCAGTGCTAGTCTGACAGGGACAAGCTCCTATAATTCACCCCTCCACTTT.

The chain couples TRBV7-3 to TRBJ2-1; 14 bases align to TRBD2. This CDR3 contains 15 residues. Trimming took 4 bases from V and 10 from J; bases not matched to a gene: 6. Looked up from germline, CDR1 is SGHTA and CDR2 is FQGTGA. The CDR3 reads CASSSQGLAGDEQFF. The CDR3, as DNA: TGTGCCAGCAGCTCCCAGGGACTAGCGGGAGACGAGCAGTTCTTC.

The rearrangement uses TRBV4-2 and TRBJ2-3; 9 bases are a match to TRBD2. Germline CDR1 is LGHNA and CDR2 is YNFKEQ. Trimming cost V 4 bases and J 6 bases; bases outside gene matches: 11. This CDR3 has 16 residues. CDR3 residues: CASSPRRGGAGDTQYF. The DNA of the CDR3 is TGTGCCAGCAGCCCCCGACGCGGGGGGGCCGGGGATACGCAGTATTTT.

V gene TRBV20-1 combines with J gene TRBJ2-3; a possible D gene is TRBD2 (5 bases). The CDR3 sequence is 13 residues long. The germline CDR1 and CDR2 sequences are DFQATT and SNEGSKA (reference sequence). V lost 0 bases, J lost 8 bases, and 12 bases lay in between. The CDR3 nucleotides read TGCAGTGCTAGAGATAGAGGGAGCGGTACGCAGTATTTT. This translates into CSARDRGSGTQYF.

The CDR3 DNA is TGTGCCAGCAGCTTTGTTTTCAGCGGGAGGTCCTACAATGAGCAGTTCTTC. Translated: CASSFVFSGRSYNEQFF. The J gene is TRBJ2-1, the V gene TRBV11-2, with 9 bases identical to TRBD2. The germline V gene encodes CDR1 SGHAT and CDR2 FQNNGV. CDR3 length: 17 residues. Unmatched junction bases numbered 7, after V lost 3 bases and J lost 1 base.

V and J are TRBV14 and TRBJ2-5; 8 bases line up with TRBD2. The DNA end is more similar to TRBJ2-7, so the J call may be wrong. The CDR3 sequence is 15 residues long. Germline CDR1 SGHDN, CDR2 FVKESK. For the CDR3, the DNA is TGTGCCAGCAGCCAATTACTAGCGGCCTCCTACGAGCAGTACTTC. This encodes CASSQLLAASYEQYF.

This clonotype was counted between two and nine times. V gene TRBV7-9 combines with J gene TRBJ2-5; 10 positions agree with TRBD1. The ends lost 3 bases at V and 5 bases at J; junction bases unmatched: 9. CDR1 is SEHNR and CDR2 is FQNEAQ in the germline V gene (reference sequence). The CDR3 covers 16 residues. The CDR3 sequence: CASSFRGTGVGETQYF. The CDR3 DNA follows: TGTGCCAGCAGCTTTCGAGGGACAGGGGTCGGGGAGACCCAGTACTTC.

The chain recombines TRBV5-1 with TRBJ2-5, with TRBD1 as a possible D gene (6 bases). The germline V and J ends were trimmed by 2 bases and 3 bases, with 14 bases remaining between them. Germline V gives CDR1 SGHRS, CDR2 YFSETQ. The CDR3 has 15 amino acids. In DNA form, the CDR3 reads TGCGCCAGCAGCTTTTCCGGGAACAGGGAAGAGACCCAGTACTTC. This sequence encodes CASSFSGNREETQYF.

V and J are TRBV27 and TRBJ2-7; no firm D call. Trimming stripped 5 bases from V and 5 bases from J, with 10 bases between. Germline V CDR1 and CDR2: MNHEY, SMNVEV (reference sequence). This CDR3 contains 12 residues. CDR3 amino acids: CASSAVGDEQYF. CDR3 bases: TGTGCCAGCAGTGCCGTCGGAGACGAGCAGTACTTC.